The 2 T cell receptor beta chains presented below share a single source sample, sequenced in a study of T cell clonality in common variable immunodeficiency. Whole-study findings and limits: In common variable immunodeficiency, TCR beta chains reportedly carried fewer deletions and N-nucleotide insertions.

Libraries were prepared by immunoSEQ multiplex PCR; TCRdb keeps only in-frame clonotypes and omits some of them. The repertoire consists of 9,400 or so clones, none detected only once. What these receptors recognize is not known. Sequencing used peripheral blood mononuclear cells. The receptors shown here come from a human donor with common variable immunodeficiency.

This clone was seen many times. The CDR3 end falls 3 residues outside the read, so it is completed with the germline J gene. The V call is TRBV7-2, the J call TRBJ1-6, with a tentative D call TRBD1 (5 bases). CDR3 size: 14 residues. Trimming shortened V by 5 bases and J by 7 bases, and 12 bases separated the two germline ends. CDR1 is SGHTA, CDR2 FQGNSA, per germline. CDR3 protein: CASSQTGLNSPLHF. CDR3 DNA (partial): TGTGCCAGCAGCCAAACAGGTTTGAATTCACCC.

This clone was detected many times. The DNA ends 3 residues before the CDR3 does, and the rest of the CDR3 is filled in from the germline J gene. The gene calls are TRBV30 and TRBJ2-3; 7 bases agree with TRBD1. After removal of 4 bases from V and 0 bases from J, the junction contained 7 bases not matched to a gene. CDR3 length: 15 residues. Germline CDR1 is GTSNPN and CDR2 is SVGIG (reference sequence). The part of the CDR3 DNA that was read is TGTGCCTGGATCGACCGGGACAGAAGCACAGATACG. Translating it yields CAWIDRDRSTDT. The whole CDR3 sequence reads CAWIDRDRSTDTQYF.